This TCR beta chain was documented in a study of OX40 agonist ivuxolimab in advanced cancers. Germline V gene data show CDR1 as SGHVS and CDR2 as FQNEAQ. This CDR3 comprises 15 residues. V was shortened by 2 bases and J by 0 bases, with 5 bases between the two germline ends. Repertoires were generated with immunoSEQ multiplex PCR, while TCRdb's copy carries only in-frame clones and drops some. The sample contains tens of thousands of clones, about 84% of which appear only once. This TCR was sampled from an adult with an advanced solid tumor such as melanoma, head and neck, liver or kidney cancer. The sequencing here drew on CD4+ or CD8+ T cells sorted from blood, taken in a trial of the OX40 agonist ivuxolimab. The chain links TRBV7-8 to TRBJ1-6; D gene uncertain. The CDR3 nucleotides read TGTGCCAGCAGCTTAAGGAGCTCCTATAATTCACCCCTCCACTTT. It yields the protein CASSLRSSYNSPLHF.